Listed below are T cell receptor beta chains from one sample, sequenced in a study of blood T cell repertoires in COVID-19. The method was immunoSEQ multiplex PCR; TCRdb's version includes in-frame clones alone and lacks a portion of them. Of about 27,000 clones listed, 91% are singletons. The sample consisted of peripheral blood. Every receptor here comes from a human donor with active COVID-19. The donor label of this sample is uncertain. CDR3s include the opening cysteine and the closing phenylalanine or tryptophan. A D gene is named only where the DNA matches it firmly. Clone size is given for some rows only: seen once, a few or many times, or a class if the clone is expanded.

>TRBV5-8|TRBD1|.|TRBJ2-7
TGTGCCAGCAGCCTTCCGGGACAGGGGAATGACGAGCAGTACTTC
CASSLPGQGNDEQYF
>TRBV7-2|TRBD2|.|TRBJ2-7
TGTGCCAGCAGCTTGGGACAGGGGGGACTAGCGGGGGTCTACGAGCAGTACTTC
CASSLGQGGLAGVYEQYF
>TRBV6-2/TRBV6-3|TRBD1|.|TRBJ2-3
TGTGCCAGCAGTTACTGGGACAGGAACCACACAGATACGCAGTATTTT
CASSYWDRNHTDTQYF
>TRBV6-1|.|.|TRBJ2-7
TGTGCCAGCAGTGAACTCTACGAGCAGTACTTC
CASSELYEQYF
>TRBV19|TRBD2|.|TRBJ2-2
TGTGCCAGTAGCACCCTAGCGGGAGGGAGCATCGGGGAGCTGTTTTTT
CASSTLAGGSIGELFF
>TRBV27|TRBD1|.|TRBJ1-5
TGTGCCAGCCTCCCCCGAGGGGGACAGGAGGGAAGCAATCAGCCCCAGCATTTT
CASLPRGGQEGSNQPQHF
>TRBV30|TRBD2|.|TRBJ2-7
TGTGCCTGGAGTATACAGCGGGGGGCTTACGAGCAGTACTTC
CAWSIQRGAYEQYF
>TRBV7-8|TRBD1|.|TRBJ1-5
TGTGCCAGCAGCCCCGACAGGGCCTGGGGTTATCAGCCCCAGCATTTT
CASSPDRAWGYQPQHF
>TRBV30|TRBD2|.|TRBJ2-5
TGTGCCTGGAGTTTCCCTCCGGGGGGAGAGACCCAGTACTTC
CAWSFPPGGETQYF
>TRBV5-5|.|once|TRBJ1-1
TGTGCCAGCAGTTTTGACTCCGGGGGAGTGAACACTGAAGCTTTCTTT
CASSFDSGGVNTEAFF
>TRBV7-9|TRBD1|few|TRBJ2-1
TGTGCCAGCAGCCTGATTCGATTCCGGGACAGGGTACACGGTGAGCAGTTCTTC
CASSLIRFRDRVHGEQFF
>TRBV29-1|TRBD1|.|TRBJ1-1
TGCAGCGTTGAGGAACAGGGGGGAGGGAACACTGAAGCTTTCTTT
CSVEEQGGGNTEAFF
>TRBV7-9|TRBD2|.|TRBJ2-5
TGTGCCAGCAGCTTAGGGATGACTAGCGGGGGGGCCCAAGAGACCCAGTACTTC
CASSLGMTSGGAQETQYF
>TRBV19|.|few|TRBJ2-7
TGTGCCAGCCAATATGGGGCCGAGCAGTACTTC
CASQYGAEQYF
>TRBV6-5|TRBD1|.|TRBJ2-1
TGTGCCAGCAGTTACACACCGACAGGGGTCCACAATGAGCAGTTCTTC
CASSYTPTGVHNEQFF
>TRBV18|.|once|TRBJ2-7
TGTGCCAGCTCACCACTACGGAGCCCCACAAGAGAGCAGTACTTC
CASSPLRSPTREQYF
>TRBV5-6|TRBD2|.|TRBJ2-1
TGTGCCAGCAGCTTGGGACTAGCAAAGCAGTTCTTC
CASSLGLAKQFF
>TRBV7-9|TRBD1|.|TRBJ2-1
TGTGCCAGCAGCTCGGACAGGGGGAGTAGCAATGAGCAGTTCTTC
CASSSDRGSSNEQFF
>TRBV27|TRBD1|.|TRBJ1-1
TGTGCCAGCAGTCTGATTGGGACAGCGAACACTGAAGCTTTCTTT
CASSLIGTANTEAFF
>TRBV4-3|.|.|TRBJ2-7
TGCGCCAGCAGCCAAGACAGGGGATTTGACTACGAGCAGTACTTC
CASSQDRGFDYEQYF
>TRBV7-3|.|.|TRBJ2-2
TGTGCCAGCAGCCTAGACAGTTCTAACACCGGGGAGCTGTTTTTT
CASSLDSSNTGELFF
>TRBV29-1|.|.|TRBJ2-5
TGCAGCGTTGATGGGTGGGCAGGGACTCAAGAGACCCAGTACTTC
CSVDGWAGTQETQYF
>TRBV28|.|.|TRBJ1-5
TGTGCCAGCATGGACAATTATAGCAATCAGCCCCAGCATTTT
CASMDNYSNQPQHF
>TRBV5-4|.|once|TRBJ2-7
TGTGCCAGCAGCTTGGGCGGGGTAAGCTCCTACGAGCAGTACTTC
CASSLGGVSSYEQYF
>TRBV2|TRBD2|.|TRBJ2-4
TGTGCCAGCTCGCCGGGGGGAGCCAAAAACATTCAGTACTTC
CASSPGGAKNIQYF
>TRBV6-6|TRBD1|.|TRBJ2-7
TGTGCCAGCAGTCCACGCCTCACCGGGACAGGGTCCTACGAGCAGTACTTC
CASSPRLTGTGSYEQYF
>TRBV5-6|.|.|TRBJ2-1
TGTGCCAGCAGCTTGGGGGCTTACCCAAACAATGAGCAGTTCTTC
CASSLGAYPNNEQFF
>TRBV30|TRBD1|.|TRBJ1-2
TGTGCCTGGGGAAGACAGGGGGCGGAGGGCTACACCTTC
CAWGRQGAEGYTF
>TRBV5-1|.|.|TRBJ2-3
TGCGCCAGCAGCTTATCAGGGAACACAGATACGCAGTATTTT
CASSLSGNTDTQYF
>TRBV29-1|.|.|TRBJ1-1
TGCAGCGGAGTCAACACTGAAGCTTTCTTT
CSGVNTEAFF
>TRBV10-3|TRBD1|few|TRBJ2-7
TGTGCCATCAGAACCGGGACAGGGACCTACGAGCAGTACTTC
CAIRTGTGTYEQYF
>TRBV19|.|.|TRBJ2-1
TGTGCCAGTAGCAGGACAGACAATGAGCAGTTCTTC
CASSRTDNEQFF
>TRBV5-6|TRBD2|.|TRBJ2-1
TGTGCCAGCAGCTTGGGACTAGCGGGAGGAGCCTACAATGAGCAGTTCTTC
CASSLGLAGGAYNEQFF
>TRBV6-2/TRBV6-3|.|few|TRBJ2-1
TGTGCCAGCAGTGGATTACAGGCAGCCCAGCAGTTCTTC
CASSGLQAAQQFF
>TRBV11-3|.|.|TRBJ2-7
TGTGCCAGCAGCCGGGGGTACGAGCAGTACTTC
CASSRGYEQYF
>TRBV27|TRBD1|.|TRBJ2-7
TGTGCCAGCAGTATCCGGGGGACAGGAGTCGAGCAGTACTTC
CASSIRGTGVEQYF
>TRBV6-5|.|.|TRBJ2-3
TGTGCCAGCAACCCCGTTTCGGGAGCAGATACGCAGTATTTT
CASNPVSGADTQYF
>TRBV18|.|.|TRBJ1-1
TGTGCCAGCTCACCCGACAGAAATGAAGCTTTCTTT
CASSPDRNEAFF
>TRBV5-3|TRBD1|.|TRBJ2-7
TGTGCCAGAAGACCAACCCCCGCCGCGGACAGGCGACAGGTATCCGGCGAGCAGTACTTC
CARRPTPAADRRQVSGEQYF
>TRBV4-3|.|.|TRBJ1-6
TGCGCCAGCAGCCAAGATTCGGCTACAGGTTCACCCCTCCACTTT
CASSQDSATGSPLHF
>TRBV9|TRBD2|.|TRBJ2-1
TGTGCCAGCAGCGTGACTAGCGGGACATACAATGAGCAGTTCTTC
CASSVTSGTYNEQFF
>TRBV9|.|.|TRBJ2-1
TGTGCCAGCAGCGTAGGGGGAGCGAGGAGTATCAATGAGCAGTTCTTC
CASSVGGARSINEQFF
>TRBV3-1/TRBV3-2|TRBD2|.|TRBJ2-2
TGTGCCAGCAGCCAAGGGTTTAGCGGGGGAAACACCGGGGAGCTGTTTTTT
CASSQGFSGGNTGELFF
>TRBV4-3|TRBD2|.|TRBJ2-3
TGCGCCAGCAGCCATTGGCTAGCGGGGGAGATAGCTAGCACAGATACGCAGTATTTT
CASSHWLAGEIASTDTQYF
>TRBV11-2|.|once|TRBJ2-7
TGTGCCAGCAGTGGGGGGCTAGCGGCGCCCTGGCAGTACTTC
CASSGGLAAPWQYF